This passage covers 27 T cell receptor beta chains from one sample sequenced in a study of blood T cell repertoires in COVID-19 (dated by TCRdb to the early 2020s). Libraries came from the immunoSEQ multiplex PCR assay. TCRdb holds this immuneACCESS table with in-frame rearrangements only. Some clones are missing; in checked studies, unresolved V genes explain under half, and the rest has no known cause. The sample has about 220,000 clones on record, about 90% of them singletons. Jointly, the top ten make up 1.9% of the sample. The sample was peripheral blood. All receptors come from a man in his forties with active or convalescent COVID-19.

The V gene is TRBV4-2, the J gene TRBJ2-5; 9 bases agree with TRBD2. CDR1 and CDR2 from the germline V gene are LGHNA and YNFKEQ. The CDR3 has 17 residues. Trimming at V came to 4 bases and at J to 1 base, leaving 10 bases not matched to a gene. In nucleotides, the CDR3 is TGTGCCAGCAGCCCAGGGCTAGCGGGACTTTCCCAAGAGACCCAGTACTTC. Translated, it gives CASSPGLAGLSQETQYF.

This chain uses TRBV11-2 with TRBJ1-4; 9 bases are a match to TRBD1. CDR3 length: 18 amino acids. CDR1 SGHAT and CDR2 FQNNGV come from the germline V gene. J gave up 7 bases and V 5 bases, and 17 bases lay outside the gene matches. The CDR3 bases are TGTGCCAGCAGCGCTGGGACAGGGTACCAACTAAGTGGTGAAAAACTGTTTTTT. It codes for CASSAGTGYQLSGEKLFF.

The chain links TRBV11-2 to TRBJ2-5; 13 bases agree with TRBD2. J gave up 1 base and V 5 bases, and 13 bases lay outside the gene matches. Germline V CDR1 and CDR2: SGHAT, FQNNGV. This CDR3 comprises 19 residues. CDR3 in DNA: TGTGCCAGCAGCAAGCCTAAGCCGGGACTAGCGGGGCTCCAAGAGACCCAGTACTTC. Translation: CASSKPKPGLAGLQETQYF.

The chain has TRBV7-8 and TRBJ1-5; weak D call: TRBD1 (5 bases). Germline V lookup: CDR1 SGHVS, CDR2 FQNEAQ. Trimming removed 8 bases at V and 3 bases at J, with 14 bases between. There are 14 residues in the CDR3. CDR3 sequence reads: CASGFGRVNQPQHF. The CDR3 nucleotides read TGTGCCAGCGGGTTTGGCAGGGTCAATCAGCCCCAGCATTTT.

This clone has only a few counts. The chain employs TRBV19 and TRBJ1-2; D might be TRBD1 (6 bases). Per the germline V gene, CDR1 is LNHDA and CDR2 is SQIVND (reference sequence). The CDR3 covers 15 residues. V was cut by 6 bases and J by 4 bases, with 18 bases left in between. This CDR3 is CASRPPGQRPYGYTF. The CDR3 region has the DNA TGTGCCAGTAGACCTCCGGGACAACGACCCTATGGCTACACCTTC.

The rearrangement uses TRBV7-9 and TRBJ2-1; no reliable D call. Germline-derived CDR1 and CDR2 are SEHNR and FQNEAQ (reference sequence). Trimming shortened V by 1 base and J by 1 base, and 11 bases separated the two germline ends. The CDR3 runs to 16 residues. The CDR3 bases are TGTGCCAGCAGCTTAGGGGCCGGCTTATCCTACAATGAGCAGTTCTTC. This sequence encodes CASSLGAGLSYNEQFF.

The chain is built from TRBV7-2 and TRBJ2-3, with TRBD2 as a possible D gene (5 bases). V lost 1 base and J lost 4, with 15 bases in between. In germline, CDR1 is SGHTA, CDR2 FQGNSA. This CDR3 is built from 16 residues. The CDR3 loop reads CASSLVGFTRADTQYF. The CDR3 DNA sequence: TGTGCCAGCAGCTTAGTTGGCTTCACGAGGGCAGATACGCAGTATTTT.

The chain couples TRBV5-5 to TRBJ2-5; TRBD2 matches 9 bases. The germline V gene has CDR1 SGHKS and CDR2 YYEKEE (reference sequence). The junction had 9 bases not matched to a gene; V was cut back by 0 bases and J by 0 bases. This CDR3 is built from 18 residues. The CDR3 nucleotides are TGTGCCAGCAGCTTGGGGCTAGCGGGGTCTTTGTACCAAGAGACCCAGTACTTC. It encodes CASSLGLAGSLYQETQYF.

This clone was recorded a few times. The rearrangement links TRBV5-1 to TRBJ2-2, with D hard to call. The CDR3 sequence is 14 residues long. The V and J ends lost 0 bases and 4 bases respectively, with 7 bases between them. The germline CDR1 and CDR2 sequences are SGHRS and YFSETQ. This CDR3 is CASSLAQFTGELFF. The CDR3 region has the DNA TGCGCCAGCAGCTTGGCTCAGTTCACCGGGGAGCTGTTTTTT.

The chain carries TRBV5-1 and TRBJ1-4, with unresolved D. This CDR3 comprises 15 residues. V lost 5 bases, J lost 6 bases, and 17 bases lay in between. Germline V gene data show CDR1 as SGHRS and CDR2 as YFSETQ. This CDR3 is CASRPRLSEHEKLFF. CDR3 nucleotide sequence: TGCGCCAGCAGACCGAGACTTTCAGAACATGAAAAACTGTTTTTT. Variable domain in full (rest from reference TRBV5-1 and TRBJ1-4): KAGVTQTPRYLIKTRGQQVTLSCSPISGHRSVSWYQQTPGQGLQFLFEYFSETQRNKGNFPGRFSGRQFSNSRSEMNVSTLELGDSALYLCASRPRLSEHEKLFFGSGTQLSVL.

The chain is built from TRBV11-2 and TRBJ2-7; TRBD2 matches 11 bases. The CDR3 loop spans 16 amino acids. Trimming cost V 8 bases and J 2 bases; bases outside gene matches: 11. Per the germline V gene, CDR1 is SGHAT and CDR2 is FQNNGV. The DNA for the CDR3 is TGTGCCAGCCGAAGAGCCGGGACTAGCGGTGCCTACGAGCAGTACTTC. Encoded protein: CASRRAGTSGAYEQYF.

V and J are TRBV7-9 and TRBJ2-5; the D gene is possibly TRBD1 (6 bases). Germline V gene lookup returns CDR1 SEHNR and CDR2 FQNEAQ (reference sequence). The V end was cut by 6 bases, the J end by 5 bases, with 13 bases between. The CDR3 runs to 13 residues. The CDR3 nucleotides are TGTGCCAGCAGATGGGACACGGGGGAGACCCAGTACTTC. It is translated as CASRWDTGETQYF. Full variable domain (missing parts from reference TRBV7-9 and TRBJ2-5): DTGVSQNPRHKITKRGQNVTFRCDPISEHNRLYWYRQTLGQGPEFLTYFQNEAQLEKSRLLSDRFSAERPKGSFSTLEIQRTEQGDSAMYLCASRWDTGETQYFGPGTRLLVL.

V is TRBV18 and J is TRBJ2-5; TRBD2 aligns across 7 bases. The CDR3 consists of 16 residues. Germline V gene sequence: CDR1 KGHSH, CDR2 LQKENI. The trim removed 3 bases at V and 1 base at J, leaving 8 bases unmatched. The CDR3 bases are TGTGCCAGCTCACCGTTGGGAGCGGGGCCCCAAGAGACCCAGTACTTC. This gives the protein CASSPLGAGPQETQYF.

In DNA form, the CDR3 reads TGTGCCAGCAGTTCCCTAGCGGGGGGGACAGATACGCAGTATTTT. The encoded protein is CASSSLAGGTDTQYF. V is TRBV28 and J is TRBJ2-3, with 12 bases lining up with TRBD2. This CDR3 spans 15 amino acids. V dropped 4 bases and J dropped 3; count of bases not matched to a gene: 2. CDR1 is MDHEN and CDR2 is SYDVKM in the germline V gene.

The chain is built from TRBV27 and TRBJ2-5; D call uncertain. This CDR3 has 13 amino acids. Trimming removed 8 bases from V and 7 bases from J, with 17 bases in between. Per germline, CDR1 MNHEY and CDR2 SMNVEV (reference sequence). As DNA, the CDR3 is TGTGCCAGCTTACCCTCCGGCGGTTGGACCCAGTACTTC. This sequence encodes CASLPSGGWTQYF.

The chain carries TRBV19 and TRBJ1-5, with a tentative D call TRBD1 (6 bases). Germline V gene lookup returns CDR1 LNHDA and CDR2 SQIVND (reference sequence). Trimming pared 3 bases from V and 2 bases from J, leaving 11 bases between. The CDR3 extends over 15 amino acids. In nucleotides, the CDR3 is TGTGCCAGTAGTATCGACAGGATACGCAATCAGCCCCAGCATTTT. It encodes CASSIDRIRNQPQHF.

Concerning this clone: Sequence at one end of the junction differs from germline and may be a read error. Other DNA sequences of this sample code for an identical CDR3. The chain joins TRBV7-2 to TRBJ2-7; TRBD2 matches at 13 bases. Germline lookup yields CDR1 SGHTA and CDR2 FQGNSA. This CDR3 spans 16 amino acids. The CDR3 nucleotides read TGCGCCAGCAGCGACGGACTAGCGGGAGTTGGGTACGAGCAGTACTTC. It translates to CASSDGLAGVGYEQYF.

CDR3: CASSSGEDRVYGNTIYF. CDR3 bases: TGTGCCAGCAGCTCTGGAGAGGACAGGGTGTATGGAAACACCATATATTTT. V gene TRBV7-8 combines with J gene TRBJ1-3, with 8 bases that match TRBD1. This CDR3 region has 17 residues. Trimming removed 4 bases from V and 3 bases from J; junction bases left unmatched: 11. Germline CDR1 SGHVS, CDR2 FQNEAQ.

The chain employs TRBV30 and TRBJ1-2; maybe TRBD1 (6 bases). V shed 1 base and J shed 4 bases, with 13 bases lying between them. In germline, CDR1 is GTSNPN, CDR2 SVGIG (reference sequence). The CDR3 spans 14 residues. CDR3 in amino acids: CAWSGGQGTYGYTF. CDR3 bases: TGTGCCTGGAGTGGCGGTCAGGGGACCTATGGCTACACCTTC.

This chain uses TRBV18 with TRBJ2-1; 13 nucleotides match TRBD2. Germline CDR1 is KGHSH and CDR2 is LQKENI. The CDR3 contains 14 residues. Trimming at V came to 6 bases and at J to 10 bases, leaving 6 bases not matched to a gene. CDR3 sequence: CASSQPGLAGEQFF. The CDR3 nucleotides read TGTGCCAGCTCCCAACCGGGACTAGCGGGAGAGCAGTTCTTC.

The chain has TRBV9 and TRBJ2-3; 7 bases fit TRBD2. The CDR3 runs 17 residues. With V trimmed by 0 bases and J by 0 bases, 7 bases remained unmatched. Germline V gene sequence: CDR1 SGDLS, CDR2 YYNGEE. The CDR3 nucleotides read TGTGCCAGCAGCGTAGCGGGGGGAACCTCTAGCACAGATACGCAGTATTTT. Residues: CASSVAGGTSSTDTQYF.

J is TRBJ2-5 and V is TRBV7-2, with TRBD2 matching over 9 bases. The CDR3 covers 14 residues. Germline V CDR1 and CDR2: SGHTA, FQGNSA. Losses at the gene ends were 6 bases for V and 5 bases for J; bases not matched to a gene: 7. The CDR3 sequence is CASREGLAYETQYF. As DNA, the CDR3 is TGTGCCAGCAGAGAGGGACTAGCTTATGAGACCCAGTACTTC.

The chain carries TRBV11-2 and TRBJ2-1; unclear D gene. CDR1 and CDR2 from the germline V gene are SGHAT and FQNNGV. With 3 bases removed from V and 0 bases from J, the gap between germline ends came to 15 bases. The CDR3 length is 17 residues. The CDR3 loop is CASSFFGGSSSYNEQFF. Written as DNA, the CDR3 is TGTGCCAGCAGCTTTTTTGGCGGATCCAGCTCCTACAATGAGCAGTTCTTC.

V gene TRBV11-2 combines with J gene TRBJ2-5; TRBD2 aligns across 9 bases. This CDR3 comprises 16 residues. V lost 0 bases, J lost 3 bases, and 5 bases stayed unmatched. The germline V gene encodes CDR1 SGHAT and CDR2 FQNNGV. CDR3 protein: CASSLEFGGGEETQYF. CDR3 coding DNA: TGTGCCAGCAGCTTAGAGTTCGGCGGGGGGGAAGAGACCCAGTACTTC.

The gene calls are TRBV4-1 and TRBJ2-5; TRBD2 might be the D (5 bases). V gave up 1 base and J gave up 1 base, with 16 bases separating them. CDR1 and CDR2 (germline): MGHRA, YSYEKL. The CDR3 spans 17 residues. In nucleotides, the CDR3 is TGCGCCAGCAGCCAAGGGGTGATGGAGCGGCCCCAAGAGACCCAGTACTTC. Its protein is CASSQGVMERPQETQYF.

The rearrangement uses TRBV7-9 and TRBJ2-7, with 8 nucleotides matching TRBD1. J lost 5 bases, V lost 5 bases, and 17 bases had no gene match. Germline CDR1 SEHNR, CDR2 FQNEAQ (reference sequence). The CDR3 is 17 residues long. The CDR3 DNA reads TGTGCCAGCAGCAAGCGACACACAGGGGGACCTCCTAACGAGCAGTACTTC. Protein: CASSKRHTGGPPNEQYF. The full variable domain, completed using reference TRBV7-9 and TRBJ2-7, is DTGVSQNPRHKITKRGQNVTFRCDPISEHNRLYWYRQTLGQGPEFLTYFQNEAQLEKSRLLSDRFSAERPKGSFSTLEIQRTEQGDSAMYLCASSKRHTGGPPNEQYFGPGTRLTVT.

In DNA form, the CDR3 reads TGTGCCAGCAACCTTATTAGCTCCTACAATGAGCAGTTCTTC. Translation: CASNLISSYNEQFF. This rearrangement joins TRBV7-9 to TRBJ2-1; D call uncertain. Germline V gives CDR1 SEHNR, CDR2 FQNEAQ (reference sequence). Trimming stripped 7 bases from V and 0 bases from J, with 10 bases between. The CDR3 sequence is 14 residues long.